A single sample gave rise to the 3 T cell receptor beta chains below, sequenced in a study of blood T cell repertoires in COVID-19. Sequencing was performed with immunoSEQ multiplex PCR; in TCRdb, only in-frame clones are kept and a portion is missing. The data contain around 180,000 clones, roughly 80% of them singletons. Sequencing was carried out using peripheral blood. The receptors derive from a human donor in a cohort sampled during active COVID-19.

This clone was counted a single time. The chain joins TRBV5-1 to TRBJ1-2; D unresolved. The CDR3 contains 13 residues. The germline V and J ends were trimmed by 2 bases and 3 bases, with 8 bases remaining between them. Germline CDR1 SGHRS, CDR2 YFSETQ. This chain's CDR3 is CASSLSSDYGYTF. The CDR3 coding sequence is TGCGCCAGCAGCTTATCTTCGGACTATGGCTACACCTTC.

This clone was seen only a few times. V and J are TRBV20-1 and TRBJ1-2, with D hard to call. CDR3 length equals 10 residues. Trimming cost V 6 bases and J 6 bases, with 8 bases left between them. Germline lookup yields CDR1 DFQATT and CDR2 SNEGSKA (reference sequence). Written as DNA, the CDR3 is TGCAGTGCGTGGACTAATGGCTACACCTTC. Its translation is CSAWTNGYTF.

The rearrangement joins TRBV5-1 to TRBJ2-3, with D perhaps TRBD1 (6 bases). V shed 5 bases and J shed 2 bases, with 12 bases lying between them. The CDR3 covers 14 residues. CDR1 is SGHRS and CDR2 is YFSETQ in the germline V gene. DNA for the CDR3: TGCGCCAGCAGACAGGGACCGAACACAGATACGCAGTATTTT. This codes for CASRQGPNTDTQYF.